The 5 T cell receptor beta chains listed next were all sequenced from one sample in a study of cytomegalovirus exposure and HLA in healthy donors. The PCR had 60 Vbeta and 13 Jbeta primers. Assay used: immunoSEQ multiplex PCR; TCRdb lists only in-frame clones, some missing. Found here are around 180,000 clones, 70% to 85% of them singletons; the top ten hold approximately 1.5%. The sample was PBMCs. The receptors were gathered from a woman aged 25 to 45 in good health and CMV-seropositive.

The rearrangement links TRBV10-3 to TRBJ2-7; 9 bases are a match to TRBD1. The germline CDR1 and CDR2 sequences are ENHRY and SYGVKD. V shed 10 bases and J 5 bases; nucleotides not matched to a gene: 6. The CDR3 consists of 12 residues. The CDR3 loop is CATTDRGDEQYF. The CDR3 coding sequence is TGTGCCACCACCGACAGGGGGGACGAGCAGTACTTC.

This chain links TRBV2 with TRBJ1-2, with D possibly matching TRBD1 (5 bases). The CDR3 contains 14 residues. Deletions cut 2 bases from V and 3 bases from J, with 10 bases between. The germline CDR1 and CDR2 sequences are SNHLY and FYNNEI. The CDR3 DNA reads as TGTGCCAGCAGTGAATGGGGCAGGGACTATGGCTACACCTTC. This sequence encodes CASSEWGRDYGYTF.

The V call is TRBV29-1, the J call TRBJ2-1; D gene unclear. Germline assignment: CDR1 SQVTM and CDR2 ANQGSEA. The CDR3 consists of 12 residues. Trimming removed 7 bases from V and 7 bases from J, with 14 bases in between. The CDR3 region has the DNA TGCAGCGCCCGCCTTCCGGGTAATGAGCAGTTCTTC. Residues: CSARLPGNEQFF.

The chain combines TRBV4-3 with TRBJ2-2, with 9 bases fitting TRBD2. CDR1 is LGHNA, CDR2 YSLEER, per germline. V was clipped by 0 bases and J by 7 bases; unmatched bases: 9. The CDR3 is made up of 17 amino acids. CDR3 residues: CASSQDWGREGNGELFF. The CDR3 DNA reads TGCGCCAGCAGCCAAGATTGGGGGCGGGAGGGAAACGGGGAGCTGTTTTTT.

This clone was detected a few times. The chain is built from TRBV11-3 and TRBJ2-3; D call uncertain. Germline lookup yields CDR1 SGHNT and CDR2 YENEEA. Trimming took 2 bases from V and 2 from J, leaving 5 bases between them. The CDR3 is made up of 13 amino acids. The CDR3 coding sequence is TGTGCCAGCAGCTTAATGGCCACAGATACGCAGTATTTT. Amino acid sequence: CASSLMATDTQYF.